The sequence of this T cell receptor beta chain was determined in a study of blood T cell repertoires in COVID-19. Study-wide background: Samples came from the United States, Italy and Spain, spanning acute and convalescent COVID-19. Sources were T cells, B-cell-depleted T cells, or PBMCs; the material itself was cDNA or gDNA.

Generated by immunoSEQ multiplex PCR, the TCRdb table keeps only in-frame clones and is missing some. The repertoire holds about 220,000 clones, with 75% to 90% as singletons. Across under 25 US areas, participants ranged in age from about 18 to 90 years. Germline CDR1 reads SGHAT; CDR2 reads FQNNGV. CDR3 length equals 14 residues. V gave up 1 base and J gave up 3 bases, with 6 bases separating them. The chain links TRBV11-2 to TRBJ2-2; TRBD2 might be the D (5 bases). This receptor was identified in a woman aged 18 to 35 in a cohort exposed to, infected with or recovered from COVID-19 (not recorded which). The material sequenced was PBMCs or T cells enriched from blood (not recorded which). This CDR3 is CASSLGLHTGELFF. CDR3 DNA: TGTGCCAGCAGCTTAGGACTACACACCGGGGAGCTGTTTTTT.